This is a list of T cell receptor beta chains from one sample in a study of beta chain features in type 1 diabetes. TCRdb's copy holds only in-frame clones and misses some; the assay was immunoSEQ multiplex PCR. This sample yields about 360,000 clones, of which 10% to 15% are seen a single time; 0.017% belongs to the top ten. Material for sequencing was naive CD4+ T cells from blood. The receptors come from a man younger than 35 in good health. CDR3s include the opening cysteine and the closing phenylalanine or tryptophan. Each record gives: D gene, clone size, V gene, J gene, CDR3 protein, CDR3 DNA. A D gene is named only where the DNA matches it firmly. Expanded clones get a size class; other rows say once, few or many, or leave the size out.

D gene: .
clone size: few
V gene: TRBV30
J gene: TRBJ1-5
CDR3 protein: CAWSPGGRSQPQHF
CDR3 DNA: TGTGCCTGGAGTCCCGGCGGGCGTTCTCAGCCCCAGCATTTT

D gene: TRBD1
clone size: few
V gene: TRBV18
J gene: TRBJ2-5
CDR3 protein: CASSGTGGFETQYF
CDR3 DNA: TGTGCCAGCTCCGGGACAGGGGGCTTCGAGACCCAGTACTTC

D gene: .
clone size: .
V gene: TRBV30
J gene: TRBJ1-2
CDR3 protein: CAWARGAAYYGYTF
CDR3 DNA: TGTGCCTGGGCCCGCGGAGCCGCCTACTATGGCTACACCTTC

D gene: .
clone size: few
V gene: TRBV5-4
J gene: TRBJ1-5
CDR3 protein: CASSLQGFNQPQHF
CDR3 DNA: TGTGCCAGCAGCCTACAGGGATTTAATCAGCCCCAGCATTTT

D gene: TRBD1
clone size: .
V gene: TRBV28
J gene: TRBJ1-2
CDR3 protein: CASRPGTAYGYTF
CDR3 DNA: TGTGCCAGCAGGCCCGGGACAGCTTATGGCTACACCTTC

D gene: TRBD2
clone size: .
V gene: TRBV10-3
J gene: TRBJ2-5
CDR3 protein: CAIRGGPEMQETQYF
CDR3 DNA: TGTGCCATCCGGGGGGGCCCCGAGATGCAAGAGACCCAGTACTTC

D gene: TRBD1
clone size: few
V gene: TRBV6-6
J gene: TRBJ1-2
CDR3 protein: CASSRWDRGTNYGYTF
CDR3 DNA: TGTGCCAGCAGCCGCTGGGACAGGGGGACTAACTATGGCTACACCTTC

D gene: .
clone size: .
V gene: TRBV7-2
J gene: TRBJ1-1
CDR3 protein: CASSRQVVTEAFF
CDR3 DNA: TGTGCCAGCAGTAGACAGGTCGTCACTGAAGCTTTCTTT

D gene: TRBD2
clone size: .
V gene: TRBV7-2
J gene: TRBJ2-7
CDR3 protein: CASSGTTSGGTYEQYF
CDR3 DNA: TGTGCCAGCAGCGGAACAACTAGCGGAGGAACCTACGAGCAGTACTTC

D gene: .
clone size: .
V gene: TRBV5-4
J gene: TRBJ2-7
CDR3 protein: CASSLREEQYF
CDR3 DNA: TGTGCCAGCAGCTTGCGGGAAGAGCAGTACTTC

D gene: TRBD1
clone size: few
V gene: TRBV5-1
J gene: TRBJ1-4
CDR3 protein: CASSHGQGREKLFF
CDR3 DNA: TGCGCCAGCAGCCACGGACAGGGGCGAGAAAAACTGTTTTTT

D gene: TRBD1
clone size: .
V gene: TRBV5-1
J gene: TRBJ2-4
CDR3 protein: CASSLEGATAKNIQYF
CDR3 DNA: TGCGCCAGCAGCTTGGAGGGGGCTACAGCCAAAAACATTCAGTACTTC

D gene: TRBD1
clone size: .
V gene: TRBV29-1
J gene: TRBJ1-5
CDR3 protein: CSVRTGGGNQPQHF
CDR3 DNA: TGCAGCGTCCGGACAGGGGGGGGCAATCAGCCCCAGCATTTT

D gene: TRBD1
clone size: few
V gene: TRBV7-8
J gene: TRBJ1-2
CDR3 protein: CASSLARQGRDYTF
CDR3 DNA: TGTGCCAGCAGCTTAGCACGACAGGGAAGAGACTACACCTTC

D gene: .
clone size: few
V gene: TRBV30
J gene: TRBJ2-1
CDR3 protein: CAWSVLAEQFF
CDR3 DNA: TGTGCCTGGAGTGTACTTGCTGAGCAGTTCTTC

D gene: .
clone size: few
V gene: TRBV30
J gene: TRBJ1-1
CDR3 protein: CAWSVHGSGNTEAFF
CDR3 DNA: TGTGCCTGGAGTGTACATGGGAGTGGAAACACTGAAGCTTTCTTT

D gene: TRBD2
clone size: .
V gene: TRBV7-2
J gene: TRBJ2-1
CDR3 protein: CASSLLRLAGGPYNEQFF
CDR3 DNA: TGTGCCAGCAGCTTACTTCGACTAGCGGGAGGGCCCTACAATGAGCAGTTCTTC

D gene: TRBD1
clone size: once
V gene: TRBV28
J gene: TRBJ1-1
CDR3 protein: CASSFGYRGRNTEAFF
CDR3 DNA: TGTGCCAGCAGTTTCGGCTACAGGGGGCGGAACACTGAAGCTTTCTTT

D gene: TRBD1
clone size: .
V gene: TRBV19
J gene: TRBJ1-5
CDR3 protein: CASSRRAGGNQPQHF
CDR3 DNA: TGTGCCAGTAGCCGACGGGCAGGGGGGAATCAGCCCCAGCATTTT

D gene: .
clone size: few
V gene: TRBV30
J gene: TRBJ2-5
CDR3 protein: CAWSAGTPYQETQYF
CDR3 DNA: TGTGCCTGGAGTGCAGGGACTCCCTACCAAGAGACCCAGTACTTC